A selection of T cell receptor beta chains follows, all from one sample in a study of blood T cell repertoires in COVID-19. Sequencing used immunoSEQ multiplex PCR; TCRdb keeps in-frame clones, though not all of them. The sample includes roughly 380,000 clones, roughly 90% of them seen just once. The sample comprised peripheral blood. The receptors stem from a woman in her thirties or forties with COVID-19, enrolled during active disease. Both conserved end residues are part of each CDR3.

CDR3 protein | CDR3 length | V gene
CASSLIGPGGTQYF | 14 | TRBV7-9
CAWARGGEAFF | 11 | TRBV30
CASSPRGAPPHGYTF | 15 | TRBV19
CATSAGETQYF | 11 | TRBV24-1
CASSPRQGREPQHF | 14 | TRBV27
CASSFFLGFVNF | 12 | TRBV12-3/TRBV12-4
CASSFPGDEKLFF | 13 | TRBV28
CAWTKRQGNYGYTF | 14 | TRBV30
CASSRVGGTEAFF | 13 | TRBV6-5
CASSPSGSTDTQYF | 14 | TRBV18
CATMVSGNQPQHF | 13 | TRBV15
CASSLSGGGIQPQHF | 15 | TRBV5-6
CATSRVQGAVSNQPQHF | 17 | TRBV15